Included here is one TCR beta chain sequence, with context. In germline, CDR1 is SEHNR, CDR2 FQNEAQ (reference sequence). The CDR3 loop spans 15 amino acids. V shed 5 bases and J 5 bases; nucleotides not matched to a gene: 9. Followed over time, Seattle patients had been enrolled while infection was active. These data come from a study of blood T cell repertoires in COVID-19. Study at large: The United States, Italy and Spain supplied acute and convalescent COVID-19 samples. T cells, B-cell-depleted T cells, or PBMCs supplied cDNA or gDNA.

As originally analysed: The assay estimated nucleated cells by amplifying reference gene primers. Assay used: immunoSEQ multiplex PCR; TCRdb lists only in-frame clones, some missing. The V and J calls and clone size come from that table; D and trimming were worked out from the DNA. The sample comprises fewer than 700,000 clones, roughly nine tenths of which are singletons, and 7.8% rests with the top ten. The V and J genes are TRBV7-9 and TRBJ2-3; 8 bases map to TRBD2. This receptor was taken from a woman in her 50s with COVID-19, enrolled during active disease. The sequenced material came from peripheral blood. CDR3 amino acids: CASSLLGGGGDTQYF. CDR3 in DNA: TGTGCCAGCAGCCTGCTCGGGGGGGGCGGAGATACGCAGTATTTT.